Shown below are 18 T cell receptor beta chains from a single sample sequenced in a study of beta chain features in type 1 diabetes. The whole isolated RNA underwent reverse transcription, so sequencing captured expressed TCRB transcripts. Data came from immunoSEQ multiplex PCR; TCRdb stores just in-frame clones and leaves some out. The data show some 330,000 clones, with around 10% seen just once and approximately 0.016% held by the top ten. Sequenced input: naive CD4+ T cells from blood. These receptors came from a woman aged 25-40 years in good health.

This clone has only a few counts. This sequence joins TRBV28 and TRBJ2-7; 7 bases align to TRBD1. Looked up from germline, CDR1 is MDHEN and CDR2 is SYDVKM. This CDR3 has 15 residues. The trim removed 5 bases at V and 4 bases at J, leaving 11 bases unmatched. The chain's CDR3 is CASSPAGTDLYEQYF. In DNA, the CDR3 is TGTGCCAGCAGTCCAGCCGGGACAGACTTATACGAGCAGTACTTC.

The CDR3, as DNA: TGTGCCAGCAGCACCTGGGGACTAGCGGGAGGGGGCTCCTACAATGAGCAGTTCTTC. The encoded protein is CASSTWGLAGGGSYNEQFF. The rearrangement joins TRBV13 to TRBJ2-1; 16 bases align to TRBD2. The germline V gene encodes CDR1 PRHDT and CDR2 FYEKMQ (reference sequence). CDR3 length: 19 residues. V lost 5 bases and J lost 0; bases outside the gene matches: 7.

The chain links TRBV6-6 to TRBJ1-5, with D possibly TRBD1 on 6 matching bases. Trimming pared 6 bases from V and 5 bases from J, leaving 11 bases between. Germline V CDR1 and CDR2: MNHNY, SVGAGI (reference sequence). CDR3 length: 13 amino acids. CDR3 residues: CASRDRRDQPQHF. CDR3 DNA sequence: TGTGCCAGCAGAGACAGGAGAGATCAGCCCCAGCATTTT.

V gene TRBV28 combines with J gene TRBJ2-5; D remains ambiguous. Germline loops: CDR1 MDHEN, CDR2 SYDVKM. Trimming took 6 bases from V and 4 from J, leaving 12 bases between them. The CDR3 spans 13 residues. CDR3 DNA: TGTGCCAGCAGCCTAACTCGCCTAGAGACCCAGTACTTC. Translation gives CASSLTRLETQYF.

This chain links TRBV27 with TRBJ2-5, with 9 bases matching TRBD2. Germline-derived CDR1 and CDR2 are MNHEY and SMNVEV (reference sequence). The CDR3 sequence is 18 residues long. Unmatched junction bases numbered 15, after V lost 2 bases and J lost 5 bases. The CDR3 protein is CASSLQGLAGLSMETQYF. CDR3 nucleotide sequence: TGTGCCAGCAGTTTACAGGGGCTAGCGGGATTGTCTATGGAGACCCAGTACTTC.

This clone was observed a handful of times. This sequence joins TRBV2 and TRBJ2-1; a possible D gene is TRBD2 (6 bases). The V gene's germline CDR1 is SNHLY and CDR2 FYNNEI. V was trimmed by 3 bases and J by 2 bases, leaving 11 bases between them. The CDR3 runs to 15 residues. The DNA of the CDR3 is TGTGCCAGCAGTGATCTAGCGACTACCTACAATGAGCAGTTCTTC. Its protein product is CASSDLATTYNEQFF.

The rearrangement joins TRBV7-6 to TRBJ2-6; tentatively, D is TRBD1 (6 bases). Per the germline V gene, CDR1 is SGHVS and CDR2 is FNYEAQ. The V gene lost 1 base and the J gene lost 4 bases, with 17 bases spanning the gap. CDR3 size: 18 residues. CDR3 nucleotide sequence: TGTGCCAGCAGCTTAGTTGCCAGGGGATCCACCGGGGCCAACGTCCTGACTTTC. It specifies CASSLVARGSTGANVLTF.

This clone came up a few times. The chain carries TRBV18 and TRBJ2-1; TRBD1 matches at 8 bases. Germline-derived CDR1 and CDR2 are KGHSH and LQKENI. V shed 3 bases and J 7 bases; nucleotides not matched to a gene: 11. The CDR3 is made up of 16 amino acids. The DNA of the CDR3 is TGTGCCAGCTCACCGACAGGGACAGGCCTACCGAATGAGCAGTTCTTC. Its protein product is CASSPTGTGLPNEQFF.

This clone was found a few times. The chain recombines TRBV25-1 with TRBJ2-7; weak D call: TRBD2 (5 bases). Trimming took off 1 base at V and 0 bases at J, with 10 bases between the two ends. The V gene's germline CDR1 is MGHDK and CDR2 SYGVNS. The CDR3 covers 15 residues. CDR3 residues: CASSESGKSSYEQYF. For the CDR3, the DNA is TGTGCCAGCAGTGAATCCGGGAAAAGCTCCTACGAGCAGTACTTC.

This clone was counted a few times. The chain has TRBV19 and TRBJ2-1; D is possibly TRBD2 (5 bases). The CDR3 covers 16 residues. Germline CDR1 LNHDA, CDR2 SQIVND (reference sequence). V was trimmed by 0 bases and J by 0 bases, leaving 9 bases between them. The DNA for the CDR3 is TGTGCCAGTAGTATAGAAGGCAGCGGCTCCTACAATGAGCAGTTCTTC. Translation gives CASSIEGSGSYNEQFF.

The chain links TRBV29-1 to TRBJ2-1, with TRBD2 matching 8 bases. Germline assignment: CDR1 SQVTM and CDR2 ANQGSEA. Trimming took 5 bases from V and 12 from J; bases not matched to a gene: 15. CDR3 length: 14 residues. This CDR3 is CSVPKGASGPPQFF. The CDR3 DNA follows: TGCAGCGTTCCCAAGGGTGCTAGCGGGCCTCCGCAGTTCTTC.

This clone appeared a few times. CDR3 sequence reads: CASSQDPGSGNTIYF. The DNA of the CDR3 is TGCGCCAGCAGCCAAGATCCGGGGTCTGGAAACACCATATATTTT. The V and J genes are TRBV4-3 and TRBJ1-3; D gene uncertain. CDR1 is LGHNA and CDR2 is YSLEER in the germline V gene. V gave up 0 bases and J gave up 1 base, with 7 bases separating them. The CDR3 length is 15 residues.

The chain carries TRBV29-1 and TRBJ2-1; 8 bases are a match to TRBD1. V shed 8 bases, J shed 9 bases, and the junction held 18 bases outside the gene matches. Germline V gene data show CDR1 as SQVTM and CDR2 as ANQGSEA. The CDR3 contains 15 residues. DNA of the CDR3: TGCAGCATCCCCAACCCCCGGACAGGGATCGGTGAGCAGTTCTTC. Encoded protein: CSIPNPRTGIGEQFF.

V is TRBV5-4 and J is TRBJ2-7, with 11 bases that match TRBD2. J was trimmed by 3 bases and V by 3 bases; bases with no gene match: 2. The CDR3 extends over 14 amino acids. The germline gives CDR1 SGHNT, CDR2 YYREEE (reference sequence). The CDR3 sequence is CASSSGTSGYEQYF. DNA for the CDR3: TGTGCCAGCAGCTCCGGGACTAGCGGCTACGAGCAGTACTTC.

This clone was counted only a few times. This chain links TRBV9 with TRBJ2-5; TRBD1 matches 10 bases. The better agreement between TRBJ2-7 and the DNA end casts doubt on the J call. CDR1 is SGDLS, CDR2 YYNGEE, per germline. The CDR3 runs 15 residues. The chain's CDR3 is CASSVTGTGVYEQYF. For the CDR3, the DNA is TGTGCCAGCAGCGTCACCGGGACAGGGGTTTACGAGCAGTACTTC.

This chain links TRBV5-4 with TRBJ2-3; a possible D gene is TRBD1 (6 bases). The V gene's germline CDR1 is SGHNT and CDR2 YYREEE (reference sequence). V gave up 5 bases and J gave up 0 bases, with 16 bases separating them. The CDR3 covers 16 residues. This CDR3 is CASRQDRRTSTDTQYF. In DNA, the CDR3 is TGTGCCAGCAGACAAGACAGGCGAACTAGCACAGATACGCAGTATTTT.

This clone was counted a few times. The J gene is TRBJ2-7, the V gene TRBV7-2; D is ambiguous. The germline V gene has CDR1 SGHTA and CDR2 FQGNSA. Trimming pared 5 bases from V and 3 bases from J, leaving 11 bases between. The CDR3 sequence is 13 residues long. CDR3 in DNA: TGTGCCAGCAGCCCCAGGCAGGACTACGAGCAGTACTTC. It is translated as CASSPRQDYEQYF.

The J gene is TRBJ2-1, the V gene TRBV7-9; 7 bases are shared with TRBD2. Germline V CDR1 and CDR2: SEHNR, FQNEAQ (reference sequence). V shed 5 bases, J shed 1 base, and the junction held 11 bases outside the gene matches. The CDR3 runs 17 residues. In DNA, the CDR3 is TGTGCCAGCAGCCCTTATAGAGCGGGACCTTCCTACAATGAGCAGTTCTTC. Encoded protein: CASSPYRAGPSYNEQFF.